These 2 T cell receptor beta chains were sequenced from one sample in a study of cytomegalovirus exposure and HLA in healthy donors. A multiplex PCR was run with 60 Vbeta primers and 13 Jbeta primers. Generated by immunoSEQ multiplex PCR, the TCRdb table keeps only in-frame clones and is missing some. Of approximately 150,000 clones detected, around 78% appear once; the ten largest clones hold 5% to 7.5%. Sequencing was performed on PBMCs. Receptor source: a woman aged 40 to 50 in good health and CMV-seropositive.

The chain couples TRBV15 to TRBJ1-5; TRBD1 aligns across 10 bases. The trim removed 2 bases at V and 3 bases at J, leaving 4 bases unmatched. This CDR3 is built from 16 residues. CDR1 is LNHNV and CDR2 is YYDKDF in the germline V gene (reference sequence). The CDR3 here is CATSRYGTGVNQPQHF. DNA for the CDR3: TGTGCCACCAGCAGATATGGGACAGGGGTCAATCAGCCCCAGCATTTT. The whole variable domain, remainder taken from reference TRBV15 and TRBJ1-5, is DAMVIQNPRYQVTQFGKPVTLSCSQTLNHNVMYWYQQKSSQAPKLLFHYYDKDFNNEADTPDNFQSRRPNTSFCFLDIRSPGLGDTAMYLCATSRYGTGVNQPQHFGDGTRLSIL.

The gene calls are TRBV5-6 and TRBJ2-1, with D possibly matching TRBD1 (6 bases). V lost 1 base and J lost 7, with 9 bases in between. The CDR3 runs 13 residues. CDR1 SGHDT and CDR2 YYEEEE come from the germline V gene. DNA of the CDR3: TGTGCCAGCAGCTTGCCGGACAGTAATGAGCAGTTCTTC. It translates to CASSLPDSNEQFF.